These 31 T cell receptor beta chains share one sample of origin, sequenced in a study of blood T cell repertoires in COVID-19. Repertoires were generated with immunoSEQ multiplex PCR, while TCRdb's copy carries only in-frame clones and drops some. The table lists 40,000 to 55,000 clones, around 82% of them singletons. The sample taken for sequencing was peripheral blood. The receptors were gathered from a human donor in a cohort sampled during active COVID-19.

The chain links TRBV19 to TRBJ2-3; D not resolved. CDR3 length: 12 amino acids. The V end lost 3 bases, the J end lost 2 bases, and 3 bases lay between the germline ends. Germline assignment: CDR1 LNHDA and CDR2 SQIVND (reference sequence). The DNA for the CDR3 is TGTGCCAGTAGTATGTACACAGATACGCAGTATTTT. Its translation: CASSMYTDTQYF.

V gene TRBV6-6 combines with J gene TRBJ2-7, with 12 bases lining up with TRBD1. The CDR3 contains 15 residues. CDR1 is MNHNY and CDR2 is SVGAGI in the germline V gene (reference sequence). The J segment lost 5 bases and the V segment lost 5 bases, leaving 7 bases of the junction unmatched. DNA for the CDR3: TGTGCCAGCAGTCATGGGACAGGGGGCGGTGACGAGCAGTACTTC. This encodes CASSHGTGGGDEQYF.

The CDR3 region is CASSTLIASNQPQHF. CDR3 DNA sequence: TGTGCCAGTAGTACCCTGATCGCGAGCAATCAGCCCCAGCATTTT. This chain links TRBV19 with TRBJ1-5; D remains unclear. The V gene lost 4 bases and the J gene lost 1 base, with 11 bases spanning the gap. The CDR3 has 15 amino acids. Per the germline V gene, CDR1 is LNHDA and CDR2 is SQIVND (reference sequence).

The J gene is TRBJ2-2, the V gene TRBV2; 8 nucleotides line up with TRBD1. The J segment lost 4 bases and the V segment lost 3 bases, leaving 4 bases of the junction unmatched. This CDR3 is 15 amino acids long. Germline CDR1 SNHLY, CDR2 FYNNEI. Written as DNA, the CDR3 is TGTGCCAGCAGTGAGGGGACAGGCTTCACCGGGGAGCTGTTTTTT. Translated: CASSEGTGFTGELFF.

This clone was seen only once. The V gene is TRBV5-4, the J gene TRBJ1-1; D is perhaps TRBD1 (5 bases). The CDR3 is 15 amino acids. Germline CDR1 and CDR2: SGHNT and YYREEE (reference sequence). V lost 2 bases to trimming and J lost 5 bases, with 16 bases between them. The CDR3 reads CASSLPTGGGTEAFF. The CDR3 DNA reads TGTGCCAGCAGCTTACCGACTGGGGGGGGGACTGAAGCTTTCTTT.

The chain carries TRBV5-1 and TRBJ2-3; 7 nucleotides line up with TRBD2. Germline V gene lookup returns CDR1 SGHRS and CDR2 YFSETQ. The CDR3 sequence is 18 residues long. Unmatched junction bases numbered 18, after V lost 5 bases and J lost 3 bases. For the CDR3, the DNA is TGCGCCAGCAGTACCGGTTTATGGGCCAGGGAGGGGACAGATACGCAGTATTTT. Translated: CASSTGLWAREGTDTQYF.

The chain employs TRBV7-2 and TRBJ2-7; no reliable D call. Germline V gene sequence: CDR1 SGHTA, CDR2 FQGNSA. The CDR3 length is 11 residues. Trimming left V 4 bases short and J 6 bases short, with 7 bases between. The CDR3 nucleotides read TGTGCCAGCAGCTCCCTTTTCGAGCAGTACTTC. It codes for CASSSLFEQYF.

The genes are TRBV30 and TRBJ1-5, with D perhaps matching TRBD1 (5 bases). CDR3 size: 14 residues. V shed 4 bases and J shed 1 base, with 11 bases lying between them. Germline V gene data show CDR1 as GTSNPN and CDR2 as SVGIG (reference sequence). This CDR3 reads CAWNGKGSNQPQHF. CDR3 DNA: TGTGCCTGGAATGGGAAGGGGAGCAATCAGCCCCAGCATTTT.

The chain employs TRBV2 and TRBJ1-2, with D unclear. CDR3 length equals 14 residues. Trimming stripped 0 bases from V and 4 bases from J, with 9 bases between. The germline V gene has CDR1 SNHLY and CDR2 FYNNEI. CDR3 sequence: CASSEARGGYGYTF. The CDR3 coding sequence is TGTGCCAGCAGTGAAGCGCGGGGAGGCTATGGCTACACCTTC. The variable domain in full, with the rest retrieved from reference TRBV2 and TRBJ1-2, is EPEVTQTPSHQVTQMGQEVILRCVPISNHLYFYWYRQILGQKVEFLVSFYNNEISEKSEIFDDQFSVERPDGSNFTLKIRSTKLEDSAMYFCASSEARGGYGYTFGSGTRLTVV.

J is TRBJ1-1 and V is TRBV15; D uncertain. The CDR3 is made up of 11 amino acids. CDR1 and CDR2 (germline): LNHNV, YYDKDF (reference sequence). The CDR3: CEKSGITEAFF. The DNA of the CDR3 is TGTGAAAAGTCGGGTATCACTGAAGCTTTCTTT.

This clone was seen a few times. This chain connects TRBV24-1 to TRBJ2-4, with 8 bases aligning to TRBD1. After removal of 6 bases from V and 7 bases from J, the junction contained 1 base not matched to a gene. The CDR3 runs 12 residues. Germline values: CDR1 KGHDR, CDR2 SFDVKD. CDR3 region: CATSSGGNIQYF. The CDR3 DNA sequence: TGTGCCACCAGTTCAGGGGGCAACATTCAGTACTTC.

The chain combines TRBV6-1 with TRBJ1-2; 8 nucleotides line up with TRBD1. V shed 0 bases and J 7 bases; nucleotides not matched to a gene: 10. CDR1 and CDR2 (germline): MNHNS, SASEGT. The CDR3 spans 16 residues. The CDR3 loop is CASSEAGGRGLAGYTF. Here the CDR3 DNA reads TGTGCCAGCAGTGAAGCGGGGGGCAGGGGGCTTGCTGGCTACACCTTC.

The chain employs TRBV7-8 and TRBJ1-4; D may be TRBD1 (5 bases). CDR3 length: 14 amino acids. Germline V gene sequence: CDR1 SGHVS, CDR2 FQNEAQ. Trimming took 0 bases from V and 10 from J, leaving 12 bases between them. CDR3 DNA sequence: TGTGCCAGCAGCTTAGCAGGGGAGGTTGCAAAACTGTTTTTT. This gives the protein CASSLAGEVAKLFF.

The chain carries TRBV20-1 and TRBJ2-4, with TRBD2 as a possible D gene (5 bases). The CDR3 contains 13 residues. The V end was cut by 3 bases, the J end by 11 bases, with 17 bases between. CDR1 is DFQATT, CDR2 SNEGSKA, per germline (reference sequence). The CDR3 spells CSASAASWRVQYF. The CDR3 coding sequence is TGCAGTGCTAGTGCGGCTAGCTGGCGAGTTCAGTACTTC.

This chain connects TRBV5-1 to TRBJ2-7; a possible D gene is TRBD1 (6 bases). The CDR3 loop spans 16 amino acids. Germline V gives CDR1 SGHRS, CDR2 YFSETQ. V gave up 0 bases and J gave up 0 bases, with 13 bases separating them. CDR3 region: CASSLVTGFSSYEQYF. The CDR3 DNA follows: TGCGCCAGCAGCTTGGTTACAGGGTTTAGCTCCTACGAGCAGTACTTC.

V gene TRBV3-1 (or the pseudogene TRBV3-2) combines with J gene TRBJ2-2, with D possibly being TRBD1 (7 bases). The ends were cut back, 3 bases at V and 2 bases at J, with 10 bases in the middle. The CDR3 consists of 15 residues. CDR1 and CDR2 from the germline V gene are LGHDT and YNNKEL (reference sequence). CDR3 loop: CASSHQGGNTGELFF. CDR3 nucleotide sequence: TGTGCCAGCAGCCACCAGGGGGGAAACACCGGGGAGCTGTTTTTT.

V usage is TRBV18 and J usage is TRBJ1-1, with D tentatively TRBD1 (5 bases). CDR3 length: 15 residues. Germline V lookup: CDR1 KGHSH, CDR2 LQKENI. V was pared by 2 bases and J by 1 base, with 11 bases between. The CDR3 DNA is TGTGCCAGCTCACCATCGTTCGGGGGGAACACTGAAGCTTTCTTT. Translated: CASSPSFGGNTEAFF.

The genes are TRBV9 and TRBJ1-2; 8 bases agree with TRBD1. This CDR3 contains 14 residues. The junction had 9 bases not matched to a gene; V was cut back by 4 bases and J by 7 bases. Germline values: CDR1 SGDLS, CDR2 YYNGEE. CDR3 in amino acids: CASSPLTGTGGYTF. The CDR3 region has the DNA TGTGCCAGCAGCCCCCTCACAGGGACAGGTGGCTACACCTTC.

This sequence joins TRBV7-2 and TRBJ1-3; D uncertain. V was clipped by 5 bases and J by 0 bases, with 17 bases between them. The CDR3 spans 17 residues. CDR1 is SGHTA and CDR2 is FQGNSA in the germline V gene. The CDR3 loop is CASSLISHPLSGNTIYF. The CDR3 DNA reads TGTGCCAGCAGCCTTATTAGTCACCCCCTCTCTGGAAACACCATATATTTT. Full variable domain (outside the CDR3, taken from reference TRBV7-2 and TRBJ1-3): GAGVSQSPSNKVTEKGKDVELRCDPISGHTALYWYRQSLGQGLEFLIYFQGNSAPDKSGLPSDRFSAERTGGSVSTLTIQRTQQEDSAVYLCASSLISHPLSGNTIYFGEGSWLTVV.

This chain uses TRBV10-1 with TRBJ2-5; 12 bases are a match to TRBD2. Germline trimming cut 0 bases from V and 1 base from J; bases unmatched to any gene: 0. The CDR3 runs to 16 residues. Germline assignment: CDR1 WNHNN and CDR2 SYGVQD (reference sequence). This chain's CDR3 is CASSESLAGGQETQYF. The CDR3 DNA sequence: TGCGCCAGCAGTGAGTCACTAGCGGGGGGCCAAGAGACCCAGTACTTC.

This chain connects TRBV6-4 to TRBJ2-1, with 13 bases that match TRBD2. J was trimmed by 12 bases and V by 6 bases; bases with no gene match: 8. The CDR3 is 14 amino acids. Germline values: CDR1 MRHNA, CDR2 SNTAGT. CDR3 region: CASSVGLAGSPQFF. The CDR3 coding sequence is TGTGCCAGCAGCGTGGGACTAGCGGGGAGCCCGCAGTTCTTC.

The sample holds one count of this clone. The chain combines TRBV27 with TRBJ1-2; D gene ambiguous. Germline V gene sequence: CDR1 MNHEY, CDR2 SMNVEV (reference sequence). The CDR3 length is 14 residues. The germline V and J ends were trimmed by 6 bases and 8 bases, with 19 bases remaining between them. This CDR3 is CASSPQVGLVGYTF. The CDR3 coding sequence is TGTGCCAGCAGCCCCCAAGTTGGCCTGGTGGGCTACACCTTC.

As to this clone: One end of the junction varies from germline; a read error may be responsible. The V call is TRBV11-2, the J call TRBJ2-3, with 8 bases that match TRBD2. In germline, CDR1 is SGHAT, CDR2 FQNNGV. This CDR3 region has 15 residues. CDR3 nucleotides: TGTGCCAGCAGTTTAGCGGGGATTACCACAGATACGCAGTATTTT. The encoded protein is CASSLAGITTDTQYF.

The chain combines TRBV6-5 with TRBJ1-2; D is ambiguous. Trimming pared 7 bases from V and 4 bases from J, leaving 19 bases between. CDR3 length equals 15 residues. CDR1 is MNHEY and CDR2 is SVGAGI in the germline V gene. CDR3 residues: CASNQIYDNLYGYTF. The CDR3 DNA sequence: TGTGCCAGCAACCAAATCTATGACAATCTCTATGGCTACACCTTC.

The genes are TRBV6-5 and TRBJ1-2; 8 bases align to TRBD1. V was pared by 6 bases and J by 5 bases, with 8 bases of the junction left unmatched. The CDR3 extends over 14 amino acids. Germline V gene data show CDR1 as MNHEY and CDR2 as SVGAGI. The CDR3 sequence is CASRLDRDVYGYTF. The CDR3 DNA reads as TGTGCCAGCAGATTGGACAGGGATGTTTATGGCTACACCTTC.

The chain is built from TRBV5-1 and TRBJ2-2, with 9 nucleotides matching TRBD2. Germline CDR1 SGHRS, CDR2 YFSETQ. Trimming cost V 0 bases and J 5 bases; bases outside gene matches: 2. CDR3 length: 15 amino acids. CDR3 protein: CASSLAAGGTGELFF. In nucleotides, the CDR3 is TGCGCCAGCAGCTTGGCAGCGGGGGGAACCGGGGAGCTGTTTTTT.

V gene TRBV6-1 combines with J gene TRBJ1-1; tentative D call: TRBD1 (6 bases). The ends were cut back, 0 bases at V and 1 base at J, with 6 bases in the middle. The germline CDR1 and CDR2 sequences are MNHNS and SASEGT. The CDR3 is 14 amino acids. CDR3 coding DNA: TGTGCCAGCAGTGAAGCGACAGGGAACACTGAAGCTTTCTTT. Residues: CASSEATGNTEAFF.

This chain links TRBV25-1 with TRBJ2-2; 7 nucleotides match TRBD2. Germline trimming cut 2 bases from V and 6 bases from J; bases unmatched to any gene: 0. CDR1 is MGHDK, CDR2 SYGVNS, per germline. This CDR3 contains 13 residues. CDR3 amino acids: CASSEGGAGELFF. CDR3 nucleotides: TGTGCCAGCAGTGAAGGGGGGGCCGGGGAGCTGTTTTTT.

The V call is TRBV5-1, the J call TRBJ2-1; the match to TRBD1 covers 9 bases. Per germline, CDR1 SGHRS and CDR2 YFSETQ. This CDR3 is built from 15 residues. The trim removed 3 bases at V and 5 bases at J, leaving 6 bases unmatched. The CDR3 spells CASSWATGGHNEQFF. The CDR3 region has the DNA TGCGCCAGCAGCTGGGCGACAGGGGGGCACAATGAGCAGTTCTTC.

The rearrangement links TRBV19 to TRBJ2-3, with TRBD2 matching over 7 bases. The CDR3 totals 14 residues. With V trimmed by 4 bases and J by 4 bases, 5 bases remained unmatched. Germline CDR1 is LNHDA and CDR2 is SQIVND (reference sequence). As DNA, the CDR3 is TGTGCCAGTAGTACGTCACTAGCGTCAGATACGCAGTATTTT. Translating it yields CASSTSLASDTQYF.

The chain employs TRBV7-9 and TRBJ1-5; a weak D match, TRBD1 (6 bases). The CDR3 consists of 13 residues. Germline V CDR1 and CDR2: SEHNR, FQNEAQ (reference sequence). The V end was cut by 5 bases, the J end by 4 bases, with 9 bases between. CDR3 in amino acids: CASSRTENQPQHF. The CDR3 nucleotides are TGTGCCAGCAGCCGGACAGAGAATCAGCCCCAGCATTTT.